A single sample gave rise to the 2 T cell receptor beta chains below, sequenced in a study of Graves' ophthalmopathy and Graves' hyperthyroidism. Using RNA transcripts, the TCR beta CDR3 regions were amplified. The library came from an HTBI-primed first-round RT-PCR and a second-round multiplex PCR. In TCRdb, the multiplex PCR reads were re-called with MiXCR into one record per CDR3 protein. In the table there are approximately 540,000 distinct CDR3 sequences, about 35% of which are singletons. Sequenced sample: peripheral blood or thyroid tissue (not recorded which). Receptor source: an adult man with Graves' hyperthyroidism.

The V gene is TRBV2, the J gene TRBJ1-3; 12 bases map to TRBD1. CDR1 is SNHLY, CDR2 FYNNEI, per germline. V lost 5 bases, J lost 6 bases, and 5 bases stayed unmatched. The CDR3 covers 15 residues. The CDR3 protein is CASSLPGQGANTIYF. The DNA of the CDR3 is TGTGCCAGCAGTCTCCCGGGACAGGGGGCAAACACCATATATTTT.

This clonotype was seen at least ten times. The junction differs from germline at one of its ends, possibly a read error. The chain uses TRBV9 and TRBJ2-6; TRBD2 matches 7 bases. CDR3 length equals 16 residues. Germline V lookup: CDR1 SGDLS, CDR2 YYNGEE. The DNA for the CDR3 is TGTGCCTGCAGCGGGGACCAACAGGCTGCGGCCAACGTCCTGACTTTC. Translation: CACSGDQQAAANVLTF.